This TCR beta chain derives from a study of blood T cell dynamics during melanoma immunotherapy. Study-wide findings and caveats: PBMC repertoires of eventual disease-control patients split at W3 into clonality or diversity gains. It remained unknown if the driving T cell clones were melanoma-specific.

Using immunoSEQ multiplex PCR, the repertoire was profiled, and TCRdb retains in-frame clones only, with some absent. The sample shows some 12,000 clones, around 82% of them seen only once. A note on this clone: Its antigen is unidentified.

This CDR3 region has 12 residues. Germline CDR1 WNHNN, CDR2 SYGVQD (reference sequence). V was trimmed by 10 bases and J by 5 bases, leaving 14 bases between them. Time point specified: week 3, after first cycle of checkpoint inhibitor. Response was assessed by RECIST 1.1 at 12 weeks, except a couple of rapid progressors. The material was blood, obtained from a patient treated with checkpoint blockade. The receptor comes from a human donor with melanoma. V is TRBV10-1 and J is TRBJ2-5; D gene unclear. In nucleotides, the CDR3 is TGCGCCAAACCCGACGGGCGGGAGACCCAGTACTTC. Protein: CAKPDGRETQYF.